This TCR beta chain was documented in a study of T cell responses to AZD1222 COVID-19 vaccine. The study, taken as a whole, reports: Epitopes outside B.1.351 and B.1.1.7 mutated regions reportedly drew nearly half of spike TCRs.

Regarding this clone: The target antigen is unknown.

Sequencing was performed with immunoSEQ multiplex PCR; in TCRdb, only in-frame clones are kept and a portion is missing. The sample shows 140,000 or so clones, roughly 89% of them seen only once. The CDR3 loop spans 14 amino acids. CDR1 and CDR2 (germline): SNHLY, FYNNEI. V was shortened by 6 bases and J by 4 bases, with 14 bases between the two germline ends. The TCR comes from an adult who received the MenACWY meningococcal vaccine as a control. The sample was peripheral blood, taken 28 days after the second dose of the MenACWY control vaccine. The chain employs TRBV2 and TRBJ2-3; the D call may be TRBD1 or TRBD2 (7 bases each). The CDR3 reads CASRGGTAPDTQYF. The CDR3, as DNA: TGTGCCAGCAGGGGGGGGACAGCACCAGATACGCAGTATTTT.